The 31 T cell receptor beta chains in this list originate from one sample, sequenced in a study of blood T cell repertoires in COVID-19. The method was immunoSEQ multiplex PCR; TCRdb's version includes in-frame clones alone and lacks a portion of them. This table holds about 40,000 clones, around 85% found once. Sequenced input: peripheral blood. These receptors were obtained from a human donor with acute or convalescent COVID-19. The donor label of this sample is uncertain.

The chain combines TRBV16 with TRBJ2-3; maybe TRBD1 (5 bases). There are 15 residues in the CDR3. Germline V lookup: CDR1 KGHSY, CDR2 FQNENV. V was clipped by 1 base and J by 5 bases, with 13 bases between them. The CDR3 spells CASSQLQAGLDTQYF. The CDR3 DNA sequence: TGTGCCAGCAGCCAATTACAGGCTGGGTTAGATACGCAGTATTTT.

The chain carries TRBV5-4 and TRBJ1-1; 8 nucleotides align to TRBD1. The CDR3 spans 15 residues. Germline V CDR1 and CDR2: SGHNT, YYREEE (reference sequence). The junction had 9 bases not matched to a gene; V was cut back by 4 bases and J by 4 bases. The CDR3 coding sequence is TGTGCCAGCAGCCCTTTGACAGGGGAAAGCACTGAAGCTTTCTTT. Its protein is CASSPLTGESTEAFF. Full variable domain (missing parts from reference TRBV5-4 and TRBJ1-1): ETGVTQSPTHLIKTRGQQVTLRCSSQSGHNTVSWYQQALGQGPQFIFQYYREEENGRGNFPPRFSGLQFPNYSSELNVNALELDDSALYLCASSPLTGESTEAFFGQGTRLTVV.

The V and J genes are TRBV15 and TRBJ1-5, with D possibly TRBD1 on 5 matching bases. V dropped 0 bases and J dropped 2 bases, with 11 bases sitting between them. CDR3 length: 16 amino acids. Germline CDR1 is LNHNV and CDR2 is YYDKDF (reference sequence). CDR3 amino acids: CATSRDGAVGNQPQHF. For the CDR3, the DNA is TGTGCCACCAGCAGAGATGGGGCGGTGGGCAATCAGCCCCAGCATTTT.

The chain couples TRBV12-3 or TRBV12-4 to TRBJ2-1; no definite D call. The V end was cut by 2 bases, the J end by 7 bases, with 9 bases between. The CDR3 totals 13 residues. This CDR3 is CASSLKPKNEQFF. The CDR3 DNA reads TGTGCCAGCAGTTTAAAGCCCAAAAATGAGCAGTTCTTC.

The V and J genes are TRBV20-1 and TRBJ2-5; 11 bases agree with TRBD2. Per the germline V gene, CDR1 is DFQATT and CDR2 is SNEGSKA (reference sequence). Unmatched junction bases numbered 11, after V lost 3 bases and J lost 5 bases. This CDR3 spans 16 amino acids. CDR3 amino acids: CSASALAGGAPETQYF. The DNA for the CDR3 is TGCAGTGCTAGTGCGCTAGCGGGGGGAGCTCCCGAGACCCAGTACTTC.

The rearrangement links TRBV7-2 to TRBJ1-3, with TRBD1 as a possible D gene (6 bases). The CDR3 is 17 amino acids. V lost 2 bases and J 3 bases, leaving 17 bases between the germline ends. Germline loops: CDR1 SGHTA, CDR2 FQGNSA. The CDR3 sequence is CASSLNIPQGFGNTIYF. The CDR3 DNA follows: TGTGCCAGCAGCTTAAATATCCCACAGGGATTTGGAAACACCATATATTTT.

The rearrangement joins TRBV3-1 (or the pseudogene TRBV3-2) to TRBJ1-4, with D hard to call. V shed 1 base and J shed 3 bases, with 18 bases lying between them. Germline-derived CDR1 and CDR2 are LGHDT and YNNKEL (reference sequence). The CDR3 contains 18 residues. CDR3 coding DNA: TGTGCCAGCAGCCAAGGAAGGAGGCCCGACGGGGCTAATGAAAAACTGTTTTTT. Encoded protein: CASSQGRRPDGANEKLFF.

The chain carries TRBV27 and TRBJ1-4; 9 bases fit TRBD1. CDR1 MNHEY and CDR2 SMNVEV come from the germline V gene (reference sequence). The CDR3 covers 15 residues. The V and J ends lost 8 bases and 8 bases, in that order; junction bases with no gene match: 12. The CDR3 region is CASRYAGTGKEKLFF. CDR3 bases: TGTGCCAGCCGCTACGCCGGGACAGGGAAGGAAAAACTGTTTTTT.

The rearrangement links TRBV18 to TRBJ1-5; 8 positions agree with TRBD1. The CDR3 loop spans 15 amino acids. Trimming took 3 bases from V and 7 from J; bases not matched to a gene: 8. Germline CDR1 reads KGHSH; CDR2 reads LQKENI. CDR3 in DNA: TGTGCCAGCTCACCTCTCGGACAGGGTAGGCAGCCCCAGCATTTT. Translating gives CASSPLGQGRQPQHF. The full variable domain, its missing parts supplied by reference TRBV18 and TRBJ1-5, is NAGVMQNPRHLVRRRGQEARLRCSPMKGHSHVYWYRQLPEEGLKFMVYLQKENIIDESGMPKERFSAEFPKEGPSILRIQQVVRGDSAAYFCASSPLGQGRQPQHFGDGTRLSIL.

The rearrangement joins TRBV5-5 to TRBJ2-5, with TRBD2 matching over 14 bases. The V segment lost 4 bases and the J segment 4 bases; nucleotides outside the gene matches: 3. The length of the CDR3 is 15 residues. The germline V gene has CDR1 SGHKS and CDR2 YYEKEE (reference sequence). CDR3 amino acids: CASSTGTSGRETQYF. The CDR3 DNA is TGTGCCAGCAGCACCGGGACTAGCGGGAGAGAGACCCAGTACTTC.

The chain couples TRBV7-2 to TRBJ1-5; perhaps TRBD1 as D (5 bases). The CDR3 loop spans 14 amino acids. Trimming removed 4 bases at V and 6 bases at J, with 13 bases between. The germline CDR1 and CDR2 sequences are SGHTA and FQGNSA. The CDR3 DNA reads TGTGCCAGCAGCTCACAGGAAGCCGGTCAGCCCCAGCATTTT. As protein: CASSSQEAGQPQHF. The whole variable domain, filled in from reference TRBV7-2 and TRBJ1-5, reads GAGVSQSPSNKVTEKGKDVELRCDPISGHTALYWYRQSLGQGLEFLIYFQGNSAPDKSGLPSDRFSAERTGGSVSTLTIQRTQQEDSAVYLCASSSQEAGQPQHFGDGTRLSIL.

This chain joins TRBV19 and TRBJ2-2; 8 positions match TRBD1. The CDR3 contains 16 residues. Germline-derived CDR1 and CDR2 are LNHDA and SQIVND (reference sequence). Unmatched junction bases numbered 11, after V lost 8 bases and J lost 3 bases. CDR3 sequence (DNA): TGTGCCAGTTACGTTCAGGGGGCCCTCGACACCGGGGAGCTGTTTTTT. Translation gives CASYVQGALDTGELFF.

The chain links TRBV3-1 (or the pseudogene TRBV3-2) to TRBJ2-5, with D perhaps matching TRBD1 (6 bases). This CDR3 has 16 residues. V lost 4 bases, J lost 3 bases, and 18 bases lay in between. The germline CDR1 and CDR2 sequences are LGHDT and YNNKEL (reference sequence). The chain's CDR3 is CASSRPLMDSEETQYF. CDR3 sequence (DNA): TGTGCCAGCAGCCGCCCCCTAATGGACAGTGAAGAGACCCAGTACTTC.

J is TRBJ1-3 and V is TRBV19; D is ambiguous. V lost 6 bases and J lost 0, with 18 bases in between. CDR3 size: 17 residues. Germline CDR1 is LNHDA and CDR2 is SQIVND (reference sequence). The CDR3 is CASSPGRTIISGNTIYF. The CDR3 DNA follows: TGTGCCAGTAGCCCCGGGAGGACTATCATCTCTGGAAACACCATATATTTT.

The J gene is TRBJ2-4, the V gene TRBV7-8; a possible D gene is TRBD1 (5 bases). The germline V and J ends were trimmed by 0 bases and 0 bases, with 12 bases remaining between them. The CDR3 contains 17 residues. The germline gives CDR1 SGHVS, CDR2 FQNEAQ. CDR3 nucleotides: TGTGCCAGCAGCTTAGCGAGGTCAGGGCTAGCCAAAAACATTCAGTACTTC. It specifies CASSLARSGLAKNIQYF.

This chain connects TRBV5-4 to TRBJ2-5; a weak D match, TRBD2 (6 bases). The CDR3 spans 14 residues. Germline CDR1 SGHNT, CDR2 YYREEE (reference sequence). V lost 2 bases, J lost 1 base, and 9 bases lay in between. CDR3 region: CASSFGGVQETQYF. The DNA for the CDR3 is TGTGCCAGCAGCTTCGGGGGAGTCCAAGAGACCCAGTACTTC.

This rearrangement joins TRBV3-1 (or the pseudogene TRBV3-2) to TRBJ2-5, with 7 positions matching TRBD1. The germline V gene encodes CDR1 LGHDT and CDR2 YNNKEL (reference sequence). Unmatched junction bases numbered 16, after V lost 2 bases and J lost 4 bases. There are 18 residues in the CDR3. The CDR3 region is CASSQLVLTGQIRETQYF. The CDR3 DNA reads TGTGCCAGCAGCCAACTGGTATTGACAGGGCAAATAAGAGAGACCCAGTACTTC.

The chain uses TRBV27 and TRBJ2-1; D remains unclear. Per germline, CDR1 MNHEY and CDR2 SMNVEV (reference sequence). The CDR3 runs to 16 residues. Trimming stripped 2 bases from V and 1 base from J, with 12 bases between. CDR3 amino acids: CASSLARSGSYNEQFF. CDR3 bases: TGTGCCAGCAGTTTAGCACGCTCCGGGTCCTACAATGAGCAGTTCTTC.

The V call is TRBV7-3, the J call TRBJ1-1; unclear D gene. The germline gives CDR1 SGHTA, CDR2 FQGTGA. V shed 2 bases and J shed 5 bases, with 12 bases lying between them. The length of the CDR3 is 14 residues. CDR3 sequence reads: CASSLGPQRTEAFF. As DNA, the CDR3 is TGTGCCAGCAGCTTAGGGCCCCAAAGAACTGAAGCTTTCTTT. The whole variable domain, filled in from reference TRBV7-3 and TRBJ1-1, reads GAGVSQTPSNKVTEKGKYVELRCDPISGHTALYWYRQSLGQGPEFLIYFQGTGAADDSGLPNDRFFAVRPEGSVSTLKIQRTERGDSAVYLCASSLGPQRTEAFFGQGTRLTVV.

V usage is TRBV3-1 (or the pseudogene TRBV3-2) and J usage is TRBJ2-6; 7 bases match TRBD1. The germline gives CDR1 LGHDT, CDR2 YNNKEL (reference sequence). The CDR3 spans 20 residues. The V segment lost 4 bases and the J segment 0 bases; nucleotides outside the gene matches: 15. The CDR3: CASSRIFRQGSYSGANVLTF. CDR3 DNA: TGTGCCAGCAGCCGGATCTTCCGACAGGGATCCTACTCTGGGGCCAACGTCCTGACTTTC.

The J gene is TRBJ1-5, the V gene TRBV27, with TRBD1 matching over 8 bases. The CDR3 consists of 14 residues. The junction had 7 bases not matched to a gene; V was cut back by 6 bases and J by 6 bases. The germline V gene has CDR1 MNHEY and CDR2 SMNVEV (reference sequence). The CDR3, as DNA: TGTGCCAGCAGGGAAGGACAGGGCAGTCAGCCCCAGCATTTT. It specifies CASREGQGSQPQHF.

This clone has a handful of counts. The rearrangement links TRBV30 to TRBJ2-7, with TRBD2 identical over 13 bases. This CDR3 is built from 18 residues. V gave up 3 bases and J gave up 4 bases; unmatched junction bases: 15. Germline V lookup: CDR1 GTSNPN, CDR2 SVGIG (reference sequence). CDR3 nucleotides: TGTGCCTGGAGACCAACGGAACCGGGACTAGCGGGGATATACGAGCAGTACTTC. Residues: CAWRPTEPGLAGIYEQYF.

This chain connects TRBV7-2 to TRBJ2-3, with 12 bases matching TRBD2. CDR1 SGHTA and CDR2 FQGNSA come from the germline V gene. The V gene end was trimmed by 3 bases and the J gene end by 1 base; junction bases not matched to a gene: 5. The CDR3 totals 17 residues. The DNA for the CDR3 is TGTGCCAGCAGCTTCCTAACTAGCGGGGGGCGCACAGATACGCAGTATTTT. This codes for CASSFLTSGGRTDTQYF.

The rearrangement uses TRBV18 and TRBJ1-2, with 7 bases identical to TRBD1. V shed 5 bases, J shed 0 bases, and the junction held 3 bases outside the gene matches. There are 14 residues in the CDR3. CDR1 is KGHSH and CDR2 is LQKENI in the germline V gene. The CDR3 loop is CASSRTGANYGYTF. CDR3 DNA sequence: TGTGCCAGCTCAAGGACAGGAGCTAACTATGGCTACACCTTC. The full variable domain, in which reference TRBV18 and TRBJ1-2 provide the parts outside the CDR3, is NAGVMQNPRHLVRRRGQEARLRCSPMKGHSHVYWYRQLPEEGLKFMVYLQKENIIDESGMPKERFSAEFPKEGPSILRIQQVVRGDSAAYFCASSRTGANYGYTFGSGTRLTVV.

This sequence joins TRBV11-2 and TRBJ2-7; the match to TRBD2 covers 7 bases. V lost 6 bases and J lost 3; bases outside the gene matches: 8. The CDR3 length is 14 residues. Germline CDR1 is SGHAT and CDR2 is FQNNGV. The CDR3 region is CASRHVGGGYEQYF. Written as DNA, the CDR3 is TGTGCCAGCAGGCATGTCGGCGGGGGCTACGAGCAGTACTTC.

This clone showed up just once. This chain joins TRBV7-6 and TRBJ1-3; D might be TRBD1 (5 bases). The germline V gene encodes CDR1 SGHVS and CDR2 FNYEAQ. The CDR3 has 17 amino acids. V was clipped by 2 bases and J by 7 bases, with 21 bases between them. The CDR3 nucleotides read TGTGCCAGCAGCTTACAAGGAGGGGAAGTAAGGGGCAACACCATATATTTT. Amino acids: CASSLQGGEVRGNTIYF. The full variable domain, with the rest looked up from reference TRBV7-6 and TRBJ1-3, is GAGVSQSPRYKVTKRGQDVALRCDPISGHVSLYWYRQALGQGPEFLTYFNYEAQQDKSGLPNDRFSAERPEGSISTLTIQRTEQRDSAMYRCASSLQGGEVRGNTIYFGEGSWLTVV.

The rearrangement uses TRBV12-3 or TRBV12-4 and TRBJ1-2; 9 nucleotides agree with TRBD1. The CDR3 is 12 residues long. The V gene end was trimmed by 10 bases and the J gene end by 2 bases; junction bases not matched to a gene: 2. CDR3: CATGQGNYGYTF. In nucleotides, the CDR3 is TGTGCCACCGGACAGGGGAACTATGGCTACACCTTC.

V is TRBV18 and J is TRBJ2-5, with D possibly matching TRBD1 (5 bases). The CDR3 extends over 15 amino acids. Trimming stripped 0 bases from V and 1 base from J, with 9 bases between. CDR1 is KGHSH, CDR2 LQKENI, per germline. The DNA for the CDR3 is TGTGCCAGCTCACCACCGGGGCGGTTCCAAGAGACCCAGTACTTC. Protein: CASSPPGRFQETQYF. Drawing the rest from reference TRBV18 and TRBJ2-5, the complete variable domain is NAGVMQNPRHLVRRRGQEARLRCSPMKGHSHVYWYRQLPEEGLKFMVYLQKENIIDESGMPKERFSAEFPKEGPSILRIQQVVRGDSAAYFCASSPPGRFQETQYFGPGTRLLVL.

The chain links TRBV27 to TRBJ1-1, with 7 bases lining up with TRBD1. This CDR3 has 13 amino acids. V gave up 0 bases and J gave up 8 bases; unmatched junction bases: 3. CDR1 is MNHEY and CDR2 is SMNVEV in the germline V gene (reference sequence). The CDR3 region is CASSLSGQPEAFF. The CDR3 nucleotides are TGTGCCAGCAGTTTATCGGGACAGCCAGAAGCTTTCTTT.

The chain combines TRBV5-1 with TRBJ2-1; the D gene is possibly TRBD2 (7 bases). Germline V gives CDR1 SGHRS, CDR2 YFSETQ. Trimming removed 6 bases at V and 5 bases at J, with 18 bases between. The CDR3 consists of 15 residues. The CDR3 DNA sequence: TGCGCCAGCAACGAGGGGGGGCGCCCAGACAATGAGCAGTTCTTC. Its protein product is CASNEGGRPDNEQFF.

The rearrangement joins TRBV4-1 to TRBJ2-1; TRBD2 is a possible D gene (5 bases). Germline V gene sequence: CDR1 MGHRA, CDR2 YSYEKL. The CDR3 totals 11 residues. Trimming left V 4 bases short and J 9 bases short, with 7 bases between. The CDR3 is CASSPGSEQFF. CDR3 nucleotides: TGCGCCAGCAGCCCGGGGAGTGAGCAGTTCTTC.